The present entry profiles one T cell receptor beta chain with its context. In germline, CDR1 is DFQATT, CDR2 SNEGSKA (reference sequence). The CDR3 spans 11 residues. The method was immunoSEQ multiplex PCR; TCRdb's version includes in-frame clones alone and lacks a portion of them. Among over 90,000 clones, 85% were seen once, and the ten largest hold just under 3%. The record originates from a study of glioma-infiltrating T cells after dendritic cell vaccination. Study-wide context: Dendritic cell vaccine was injected intradermally three times, biweekly.

Sequenced material: blood, taken before dendritic cell vaccination. The chain couples TRBV20-1 to TRBJ1-2; D perhaps matches TRBD1 (6 bases). This clonotype originated in a human donor with glioblastoma. CDR3 DNA sequence: TGCAGGATGGCAGGGGTCTATGGCTACACCTTC. Translation gives CRMAGVYGYTF.